What follows are 14 T cell receptor beta chains derived from one specimen sequenced in a study of T cells in Graves' hyperthyroidism and ophthalmopathy. TCR beta CDR3 sequences were amplified from RNA transcripts. Using the HTBI primer set, a first-round RT-PCR was run on the TCR CDR3. TCRdb reprocessed the multiplex PCR reads via MiXCR and lists one record per CDR3 protein. The sample lists about 270,000 distinct CDR3 sequences; approximately 26% were seen once. Sequencing was performed on blood. These receptors were taken from a man in his forties or fifties with Graves' hyperthyroidism that later progressed to Graves' ophthalmopathy.

The rearrangement links TRBV24-1 to TRBJ2-2; 7 nucleotides agree with TRBD2. V shed 4 bases, J shed 6 bases, and the junction held 7 bases outside the gene matches. The CDR3 is made up of 15 amino acids. Germline V lookup: CDR1 KGHDR, CDR2 SFDVKD. This CDR3 is CATSDPGLEAGELFF. CDR3 sequence (DNA): TGTGCCACCAGTGACCCCGGACTAGAGGCCGGGGAGCTGTTTTTT.

This clonotype was seen repeatedly, ten times or more. The chain has TRBV28 and TRBJ1-5, with TRBD1 matching over 8 bases. The CDR3 consists of 16 residues. Germline CDR1 is MDHEN and CDR2 is SYDVKM. J lost 2 bases, V lost 8 bases, and 11 bases had no gene match. This chain's CDR3 is CASLSRGRGGNQPQHF. The CDR3 nucleotides read TGTGCCAGCCTCAGCAGGGGGCGAGGGGGCAATCAGCCCCAGCATTTT. Full variable domain (missing parts from reference TRBV28 and TRBJ1-5): DVKVTQSSRYLVKRTGEKVFLECVQDMDHENMFWYRQDPGLGLRLIYFSYDVKMKEKGDIPEGYSVSREKKERFSLILESASTNQTSMYLCASLSRGRGGNQPQHFGDGTRLSIL.

This clonotype was observed at least ten times. For the CDR3, the DNA is TGCGCCAGCAGCTGGGGACAGGGAGGAAAAAACATTCAGTACTTC. This codes for CASSWGQGGKNIQYF. The rearrangement uses TRBV5-1 and TRBJ2-4; 9 bases line up with TRBD1. Trimming at V came to 3 bases and at J to 4 bases, leaving 5 bases not matched to a gene. Germline V gene data show CDR1 as SGHRS and CDR2 as YFSETQ. The CDR3 extends over 15 amino acids.

This clonotype was observed at least ten times. The V call is TRBV12-3 or TRBV12-4, the J call TRBJ2-7; tentatively, D is TRBD1 (5 bases). V dropped 3 bases and J dropped 0 bases, with 12 bases sitting between them. The length of the CDR3 is 15 residues. This CDR3 is CASSFEGVGSYEQYF. For the CDR3, the DNA is TGTGCCAGCAGTTTCGAAGGGGTTGGCTCCTACGAGCAGTACTTC.

This clonotype was observed at least ten times. The chain recombines TRBV29-1 with TRBJ2-7, with a possible D match to TRBD1 (5 bases). The germline CDR1 and CDR2 sequences are SQVTM and ANQGSEA. This CDR3 has 14 amino acids. V dropped 7 bases and J dropped 3 bases, with 19 bases sitting between them. CDR3 sequence (DNA): TGCAGCGCCGTAACGCGCTTGGACAACTACGAGCAGTACTTC. It specifies CSAVTRLDNYEQYF.

There are many counts of this clonotype. The V call is TRBV6-5, the J call TRBJ2-7, with D tentatively TRBD2 (6 bases). The CDR3 covers 14 residues. Between the trimmed V and J ends, which lost 2 bases and 4 bases, there was a span of 12 bases. Germline V gene sequence: CDR1 MNHEY, CDR2 SVGAGI. The CDR3: CASSYGGVEYEQYF. CDR3 bases: TGTGCCAGCAGTTACGGAGGGGTAGAGTACGAGCAGTACTTC.

This clonotype was seen ten or more times. This chain connects TRBV5-1 to TRBJ2-5; no firm D call. From germline, CDR1 is SGHRS and CDR2 YFSETQ. Trimming removed 5 bases from V and 3 bases from J, with 11 bases in between. This CDR3 has 13 amino acids. CDR3 sequence reads: CASSLNHKETQYF. CDR3 nucleotide sequence: TGCGCCAGCAGTCTCAACCACAAAGAGACCCAGTACTTC. The full variable domain, completed using reference TRBV5-1 and TRBJ2-5, is KAGVTQTPRYLIKTRGQQVTLSCSPISGHRSVSWYQQTPGQGLQFLFEYFSETQRNKGNFPGRFSGRQFSNSRSEMNVSTLELGDSALYLCASSLNHKETQYFGPGTRLLVL.

Ten or more counts support this clonotype. The V gene is TRBV4-2, the J gene TRBJ2-7, with 7 bases lining up with TRBD1. Germline V gene data show CDR1 as LGHNA and CDR2 as YNFKEQ. This CDR3 is built from 12 residues. V dropped 6 bases and J dropped 6; count of bases not matched to a gene: 5. The CDR3 loop reads CASSPTGVEQYF. CDR3 nucleotides: TGTGCCAGCAGTCCCACAGGGGTCGAGCAGTACTTC.

This clonotype was found many times. The chain has TRBV7-2 and TRBJ2-7; D unresolved. This CDR3 has 13 amino acids. CDR1 is SGHTA, CDR2 FQGNSA, per germline. Between the trimmed V and J ends, which lost 2 bases and 10 bases, there was a span of 15 bases. CDR3: CASSLSTASSQYF. CDR3 DNA: TGTGCCAGCAGCTTAAGTACAGCAAGTAGCCAGTACTTC.

This clonotype was seen repeatedly, ten times or more. The chain carries TRBV20-1 and TRBJ2-7, with D perhaps matching TRBD1 (5 bases). Deletions cut 3 bases from V and 2 bases from J, with 11 bases between. There are 13 residues in the CDR3. Per germline, CDR1 DFQATT and CDR2 SNEGSKA (reference sequence). The CDR3 loop reads CSARSQGTYEQYF. CDR3 DNA: TGCAGTGCTAGGAGCCAGGGCACCTACGAGCAGTACTTC.

This clonotype was seen repeatedly, ten times or more. This chain connects TRBV27 to TRBJ1-1; TRBD1 matches 7 bases. Germline V gene lookup returns CDR1 MNHEY and CDR2 SMNVEV (reference sequence). The CDR3 consists of 14 residues. The J segment lost 9 bases and the V segment lost 0 bases, leaving 7 bases of the junction unmatched. The CDR3 sequence is CASSLSGGGQQAFF. The CDR3 region has the DNA TGTGCCAGCAGTTTATCGGGGGGGGGACAGCAAGCTTTCTTT.

The table lists this clonotype with many counts. It may be a read error: a sequence one base away is much more abundant. V gene TRBV5-1 combines with J gene TRBJ1-1, with D hard to call. Germline CDR1 SGHRS, CDR2 YFSETQ. The CDR3 runs 14 residues. The V end lost 6 bases, the J end lost 1 base, and 13 bases lay between the germline ends. Here the CDR3 DNA reads TGCGCCAGCACCGCGATAGGATCGAACACTGAAGCTTTCTTT. Its translation is CASTAIGSNTEAFF.

The chain carries TRBV28 and TRBJ1-1, with D perhaps matching TRBD1 (5 bases). The CDR3 runs 14 residues. Per germline, CDR1 MDHEN and CDR2 SYDVKM. Trimming removed 3 bases at V and 4 bases at J, with 12 bases between. The CDR3: CASSLRGGVTEAFF. CDR3 bases: TGTGCCAGCAGTTTGAGGGGTGGGGTCACTGAAGCTTTCTTT.

The rearrangement joins TRBV27 to TRBJ2-7; 9 bases align to TRBD2. Losses at the gene ends were 5 bases for V and 2 bases for J; bases not matched to a gene: 10. Germline V CDR1 and CDR2: MNHEY, SMNVEV (reference sequence). The CDR3 extends over 16 amino acids. As DNA, the CDR3 is TGTGCCAGCAGTCCCTTCGGACTAGCGAGAACCTACGAGCAGTACTTC. Protein sequence: CASSPFGLARTYEQYF.